Listed below are T cell receptor beta chains from one sample, sequenced in a study of cytomegalovirus exposure and HLA in healthy donors. The repertoire was sequenced with immunoSEQ multiplex PCR; TCRdb's copy has only in-frame clones and lacks some. Of 100,000 to 150,000 clones in the sample, 81% were seen once. Sequenced material: PBMCs. Receptors were obtained from a man between 18 and 35 years old in good health and CMV-seronegative. Both conserved end residues are part of each CDR3. A D gene is named only where the DNA matches it firmly. Clone size is stated in some rows and not others, as once, few, many or a class when expanded.

V gene,J gene,D gene,clone size,CDR3 protein,CDR3 DNA
TRBV18,TRBJ1-1,TRBD1,few,CASSRRDSGMNTEAFF,TGTGCCAGCTCACGACGGGACAGTGGGATGAACACTGAAGCTTTCTTT
TRBV4-1,TRBJ1-4,TRBD1,few,CASSQNGAGTGNEKLFF,TGCGCCAGCAGCCAAAACGGGGCTGGGACAGGGAATGAAAAACTGTTTTTT
TRBV6-1,TRBJ1-1,NA,NA,CASSITTNAEAFF,TGTGCCAGCAGCATTACGACAAACGCTGAAGCTTTCTTT
TRBV5-6,TRBJ2-5,TRBD1,NA,CASSWPGQGQETQYF,TGTGCCAGCAGCTGGCCGGGACAGGGACAAGAGACCCAGTACTTC
TRBV5-6,TRBJ2-3,NA,NA,CASSGGTAGALVTQYF,TGTGCCAGCAGCGGGGGGACAGCGGGGGCCCTTGTTACGCAGTATTTT
TRBV5-8,TRBJ1-1,TRBD1,NA,CASSEDRVRGEAFF,TGTGCCAGCAGCGAAGACAGGGTCCGGGGTGAAGCTTTCTTT
TRBV19,TRBJ2-1,NA,NA,CASSTQEIIWNEQFF,TGTGCCAGTAGTACCCAAGAGATTATATGGAATGAGCAGTTCTTC
TRBV28,TRBJ1-5,TRBD1,NA,CASRMTGENQPQHF,TGTGCCAGCAGAATGACAGGGGAGAATCAGCCCCAGCATTTT
TRBV15,TRBJ1-2,NA,NA,CATSRDGPNYGYTF,TGCGCCACCAGCAGAGATGGGCCTAACTATGGCTACACCTTC
TRBV5-6,TRBJ2-5,NA,NA,CASSFKLETQYF,TGTGCCAGCAGCTTTAAGCTCGAGACCCAGTACTTC
TRBV5-6,TRBJ2-5,TRBD1,NA,CASSQTGWETQYF,TGTGCCAGCAGCCAGACAGGGTGGGAGACCCAGTACTTC
TRBV9,TRBJ2-1,TRBD2,NA,CASSPSGGGGNEQFF,TGTGCCAGCAGCCCCTCGGGCGGGGGAGGGAATGAGCAGTTCTTC
TRBV28,TRBJ1-1,NA,NA,CASSLRGRGTEAFF,TGTGCCAGCAGTCTGAGGGGCAGGGGAACTGAAGCTTTCTTT
TRBV5-1,TRBJ1-2,NA,NA,CASSLGTGSGSGYTF,TGCGCCAGCAGCTTGGGGACGGGGAGTGGCTCTGGCTACACCTTC
TRBV5-6,TRBJ2-3,NA,NA,CASTLTGGGTDTQYF,TGTGCCAGCACCCTTACGGGGGGCGGCACAGATACGCAGTATTTT
TRBV5-4,TRBJ1-1,TRBD1,NA,CASSQRGQLEAFF,TGTGCCAGCAGCCAGAGGGGACAGCTTGAAGCTTTCTTT
TRBV9,TRBJ2-3,NA,NA,CASAQGLSADTQYF,TGTGCCAGCGCCCAGGGCCTCTCCGCAGATACGCAGTATTTT
TRBV28,TRBJ1-5,TRBD1,NA,CASIGGGNQPQHF,TGTGCCAGCATAGGGGGCGGCAATCAGCCCCAGCATTTT
TRBV27,TRBJ2-5,TRBD1,once,CASPWDRGPRGTQYF,TGTGCCAGCCCCTGGGACAGGGGACCCCGAGGGACCCAGTACTTC
TRBV2,TRBJ2-1,TRBD2,NA,CASSGGGLSYNEQFF,TGTGCCAGCAGCGGCGGGGGGCTCTCCTACAATGAGCAGTTCTTC
TRBV7-2,TRBJ1-5,NA,NA,CASSLDEVRPQHF,TGTGCCAGCAGCTTAGACGAGGTGAGGCCCCAGCATTTT
TRBV7-9,TRBJ1-6,NA,NA,CANSLGSYNSPLHF,TGTGCCAACAGCTTGGGCAGCTATAATTCACCCCTCCACTTT
TRBV11-2,TRBJ1-1,NA,NA,CASSLDHKRLF,TGTGCCAGCAGCTTAGATCACAAGCGGCTATTT
TRBV18,TRBJ1-1,NA,NA,CASSDSGRTEAFF,TGTGCCAGCTCAGACAGCGGGCGGACTGAAGCTTTCTTT
TRBV9,TRBJ1-2,NA,NA,CASSLGRGYGYTF,TGTGCCAGCAGCCTCGGTCGGGGCTATGGCTACACCTTC
TRBV7-3,TRBJ2-2,TRBD2,NA,CASSLTRGGPTGELFF,TGTGCCAGCAGCTTAACGCGGGGGGGCCCCACCGGGGAGCTGTTTTTT
TRBV25-1,TRBJ2-5,TRBD1,NA,CASSPGQGDETQYF,TGTGCCAGCAGTCCGGGACAGGGAGACGAGACCCAGTACTTC
TRBV6-1,TRBJ2-3,TRBD1,once,CASRGRTGHTDTQYF,TGTGCCAGCCGTGGCAGGACAGGGCACACAGATACGCAGTATTTT
TRBV4-1,TRBJ2-7,NA,NA,CASSQVQVAGEQYF,TGCGCCAGCAGCCAAGTCCAAGTCGCAGGGGAGCAGTACTTC
TRBV13,TRBJ2-7,TRBD2,NA,CASSLSAGLAGTYEQYF,TGTGCCAGCAGCTTATCGGCAGGACTAGCGGGCACCTACGAGCAGTACTTC
TRBV10-2,TRBJ1-5,NA,NA,CASSGDGRNQPQHF,TGCGCCAGCAGCGGGGACGGGAGGAATCAGCCCCAGCATTTT
TRBV10-3,TRBJ2-7,NA,once,CAISEGPSYEQYF,TGTGCCATCAGTGAGGGGCCGTCTTACGAGCAGTACTTC
TRBV7-9,TRBJ1-1,TRBD1,NA,CASSSSGTGAEAFF,TGTGCCAGCAGCTCATCCGGGACAGGGGCTGAAGCTTTCTTT
TRBV7-9,TRBJ1-4,TRBD1,NA,CASSFPPGTANEKLFF,TGTGCCAGCAGCTTCCCCCCCGGGACAGCTAATGAAAAACTGTTTTTT
TRBV29-1,TRBJ2-5,TRBD1,NA,CSVVLPGTAQETQYF,TGCAGCGTTGTGCTCCCCGGGACAGCCCAAGAGACCCAGTACTTC
TRBV19,TRBJ2-7,NA,NA,CASTHGTTYEQYF,TGTGCCAGTACCCACGGGACAACCTACGAGCAGTACTTC
TRBV19,TRBJ2-6,TRBD1,NA,CASSITGGSGANVLTF,TGTGCCAGTAGTATTACAGGGGGCTCTGGGGCCAACGTCCTGACTTTC
TRBV29-1,TRBJ2-7,TRBD1,NA,CSVKTGASYEQYF,TGCAGCGTGAAGACAGGGGCGTCCTACGAGCAGTACTTC
TRBV18,TRBJ1-2,NA,NA,CASSPGQYYGYTF,TGTGCCAGCTCACCAGGGCAGTACTATGGCTACACCTTC
TRBV2,TRBJ1-2,NA,NA,CASSVRVPHGYTF,TGTGCCAGCAGTGTGCGGGTTCCTCATGGCTACACCTTC
TRBV19,TRBJ1-5,NA,once,CASSIEASRHQPQHF,TGTGCCAGTAGTATTGAGGCCAGTCGGCATCAGCCCCAGCATTTT
TRBV30,TRBJ1-2,NA,NA,CAWSVRRLGQAYRYTF,TGTGCCTGGAGTGTAAGAAGGTTGGGGCAGGCCTATCGCTACACCTTC
TRBV19,TRBJ2-6,TRBD1,NA,CASSALTGAGTSGANVLTF,TGTGCCAGTAGTGCCCTGACAGGGGCGGGAACCTCTGGGGCCAACGTCCTGACTTTC
TRBV11-2,TRBJ1-2,TRBD1,once,CASSLDKGQGQFNYGYTF,TGTGCCAGCAGCTTAGACAAGGGACAGGGCCAATTCAACTATGGCTACACCTTC
TRBV4-1,TRBJ2-1,TRBD2,NA,CASSQKGLAGTYNEQFF,TGCGCCAGCAGCCAGAAGGGACTAGCGGGGACTTACAATGAGCAGTTCTTC
TRBV19,TRBJ2-6,TRBD1,NA,CASTRGPGANVLTF,TGTGCCAGTACCAGGGGGCCTGGGGCCAACGTCCTGACTTTC
TRBV6-1,TRBJ2-3,NA,NA,CASSVNQRLKRNTQYF,TGTGCCAGCAGTGTGAACCAAAGACTAAAAAGGAATACGCAGTATTTT
TRBV6-5,TRBJ1-1,NA,NA,CASRRTQNTEAFF,TGTGCCAGCAGGCGGACACAAAACACTGAAGCTTTCTTT
TRBV9,TRBJ2-1,TRBD2,NA,CASSDPGLAMNEQFF,TGTGCCAGCAGCGACCCGGGACTAGCAATGAATGAGCAGTTCTTC